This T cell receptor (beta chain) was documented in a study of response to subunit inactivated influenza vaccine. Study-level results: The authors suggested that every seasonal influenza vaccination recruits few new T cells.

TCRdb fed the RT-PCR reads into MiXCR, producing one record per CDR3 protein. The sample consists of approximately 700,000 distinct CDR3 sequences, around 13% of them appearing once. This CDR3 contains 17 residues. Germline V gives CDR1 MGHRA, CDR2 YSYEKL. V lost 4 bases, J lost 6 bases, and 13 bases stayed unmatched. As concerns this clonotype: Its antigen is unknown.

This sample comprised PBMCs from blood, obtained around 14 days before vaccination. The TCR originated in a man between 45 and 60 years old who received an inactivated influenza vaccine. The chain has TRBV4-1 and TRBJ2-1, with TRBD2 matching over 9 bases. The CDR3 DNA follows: TGCGCCAGCAGCCGAGGACCTTTAGCGGGAGTTTTCAATGAGCAGTTCTTC. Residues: CASSRGPLAGVFNEQFF.